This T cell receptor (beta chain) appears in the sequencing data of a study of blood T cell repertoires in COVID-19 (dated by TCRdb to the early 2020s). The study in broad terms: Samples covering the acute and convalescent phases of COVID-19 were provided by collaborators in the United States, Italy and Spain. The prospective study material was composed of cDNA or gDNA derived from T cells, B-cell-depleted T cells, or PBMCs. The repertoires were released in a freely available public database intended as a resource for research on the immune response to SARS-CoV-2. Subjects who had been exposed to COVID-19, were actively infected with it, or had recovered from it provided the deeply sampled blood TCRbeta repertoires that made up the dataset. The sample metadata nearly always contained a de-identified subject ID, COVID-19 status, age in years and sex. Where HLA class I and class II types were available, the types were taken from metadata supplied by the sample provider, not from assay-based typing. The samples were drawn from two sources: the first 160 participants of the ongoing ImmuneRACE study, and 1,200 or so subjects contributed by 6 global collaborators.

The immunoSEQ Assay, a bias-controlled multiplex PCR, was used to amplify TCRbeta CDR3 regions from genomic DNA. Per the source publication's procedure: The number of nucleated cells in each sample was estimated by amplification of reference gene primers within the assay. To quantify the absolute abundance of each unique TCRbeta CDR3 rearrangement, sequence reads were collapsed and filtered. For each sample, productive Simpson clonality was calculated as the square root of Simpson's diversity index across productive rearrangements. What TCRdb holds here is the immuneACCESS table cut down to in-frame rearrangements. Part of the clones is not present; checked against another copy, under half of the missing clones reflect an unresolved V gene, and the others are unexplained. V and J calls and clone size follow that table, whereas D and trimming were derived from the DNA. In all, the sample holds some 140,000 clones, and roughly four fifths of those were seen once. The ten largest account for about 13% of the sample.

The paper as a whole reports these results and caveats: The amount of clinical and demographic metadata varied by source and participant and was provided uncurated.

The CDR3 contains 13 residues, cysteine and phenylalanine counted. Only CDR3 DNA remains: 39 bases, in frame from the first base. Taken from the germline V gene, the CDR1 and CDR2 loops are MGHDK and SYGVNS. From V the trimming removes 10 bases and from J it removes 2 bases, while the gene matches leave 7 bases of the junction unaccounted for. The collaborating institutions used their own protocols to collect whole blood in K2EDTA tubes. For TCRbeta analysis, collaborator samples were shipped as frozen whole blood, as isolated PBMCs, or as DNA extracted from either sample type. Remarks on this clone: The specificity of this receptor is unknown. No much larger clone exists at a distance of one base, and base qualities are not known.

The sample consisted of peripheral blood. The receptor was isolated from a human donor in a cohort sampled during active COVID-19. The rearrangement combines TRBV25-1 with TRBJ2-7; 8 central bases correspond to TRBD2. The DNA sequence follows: TGTGCCACTACGGGGGGGGAGACCTACGAGCAGTACTTC. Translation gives CATTGGETYEQYF.